The next 29 T cell receptor beta chains were all read from a single sample in a study of blood T cell repertoires in COVID-19. Clones were sequenced by immunoSEQ multiplex PCR, and TCRdb holds only the in-frame ones, with some missing. The repertoire holds some 300,000 clones, with just under 90% as singletons. Source material: peripheral blood. All receptors derive from a woman younger than 45 with COVID-19, enrolled during active disease.

The DNA of the CDR3 is TGTGCCAGCAGCTTAGAAGGGGGAGGGATCACTGAAGCTTTCTTT. This encodes CASSLEGGGITEAFF. The genes are TRBV11-3 and TRBJ1-1; possible D gene TRBD1, 6 bases. Trimming left V 0 bases short and J 4 bases short, with 12 bases between. This CDR3 is built from 15 residues. Germline-derived CDR1 and CDR2 are SGHNT and YENEEA.

The J gene is TRBJ2-5, the V gene TRBV6-2 or TRBV6-3; 8 bases match TRBD2. V shed 5 bases, J shed 5 bases, and the junction held 10 bases outside the gene matches. Germline-derived CDR1 and CDR2 are MNHEY and SVGEGT. The CDR3 contains 15 residues. CDR3 in amino acids: CASSPRLAIGETQYF. Here the CDR3 DNA reads TGTGCCAGCAGTCCCAGACTAGCGATTGGGGAGACCCAGTACTTC.

The chain uses TRBV6-2 or TRBV6-3 and TRBJ2-1, with 7 bases lining up with TRBD2. Germline loops: CDR1 MNHEY, CDR2 SVGEGT. J gave up 2 bases and V 2 bases, and 3 bases lay outside the gene matches. The CDR3 is 15 amino acids. The CDR3: CASSYAGVTYNEQFF. The CDR3 bases are TGTGCCAGCAGTTACGCGGGGGTGACCTACAATGAGCAGTTCTTC.

This clone occurred once. This chain joins TRBV5-1 and TRBJ1-5; D is uncertain. The ends were cut back, 2 bases at V and 6 bases at J, with 12 bases in the middle. The CDR3 consists of 14 residues. Germline V gene lookup returns CDR1 SGHRS and CDR2 YFSETQ. The CDR3 region has the DNA TGCGCCAGCAGCTTCGGAGGGAATGGTCAGCCCCAGCATTTT. Translating gives CASSFGGNGQPQHF.

To note about this clone: This sample includes further DNA sequences coding for the same CDR3. The chain couples TRBV7-2 to TRBJ2-2, with D perhaps TRBD1 (5 bases). V was shortened by 4 bases and J by 5 bases, with 8 bases between the two germline ends. The CDR3 runs to 13 residues. Per the germline V gene, CDR1 is SGHTA and CDR2 is FQGNSA. In nucleotides, the CDR3 is TGTGCCAGCAGCTCTCAGGGTACCGGGGAGCTGTTTTTT. Translated: CASSSQGTGELFF.

V is TRBV27 and J is TRBJ1-2, with 8 nucleotides matching TRBD1. The V segment lost 5 bases and the J segment 1 base; nucleotides outside the gene matches: 0. The CDR3 extends over 13 amino acids. Germline V gene data show CDR1 as MNHEY and CDR2 as SMNVEV (reference sequence). The CDR3 sequence is CASSDRGNYGYTF. Written as DNA, the CDR3 is TGTGCCAGCAGTGACAGGGGTAACTATGGCTACACCTTC.

The V and J genes are TRBV14 and TRBJ1-2, with a weak D call TRBD1 (6 bases). The CDR3 is 13 residues long. From germline, CDR1 is SGHDN and CDR2 FVKESK. V was cut by 4 bases and J by 4 bases, with 10 bases left in between. The CDR3 region has the DNA TGTGCCAGCAGCCTGACAGGCATCTATGGCTACACCTTC. Translation: CASSLTGIYGYTF.

Of note for this clone: Other DNA variants within this sample encode the same CDR3. CDR3 sequence reads: CASSLTGGNQPQHF. CDR3 sequence (DNA): TGTGCCAGTAGCCTAACAGGGGGCAATCAGCCCCAGCATTTT. The rearrangement links TRBV19 to TRBJ1-5, with 7 bases aligning to TRBD1. This CDR3 region has 14 residues. V shed 6 bases and J 2 bases; nucleotides not matched to a gene: 4. The germline gives CDR1 LNHDA, CDR2 SQIVND (reference sequence).

This clone was found many times. The CDR3 coding sequence is TGCGCCAGCAGCCAAGTGGGGACATCCTCCATATGGGGCTACACCTTC. Amino acids: CASSQVGTSSIWGYTF. The chain is built from TRBV4-1 and TRBJ1-2, with a weak D call TRBD1 (6 bases). The length of the CDR3 is 16 residues. Between the trimmed V and J ends, which lost 1 base and 8 bases, there was a span of 20 bases. The germline V gene encodes CDR1 MGHRA and CDR2 YSYEKL.

A word on this clone: Germline is not matched at one junction end, which may reflect a read error. This sequence joins TRBV3-1 (or the pseudogene TRBV3-2) and TRBJ2-5; 12 bases line up with TRBD2. Germline V CDR1 and CDR2: LGHDT, YNNKEL (reference sequence). This CDR3 comprises 16 residues. The DNA for the CDR3 is TGTGCCAGCACCCAACGGACTAGCGGGGATCAAGAGACCCAGTACTTC. This gives the protein CASTQRTSGDQETQYF.

This rearrangement joins TRBV5-1 to TRBJ2-5, with 11 nucleotides matching TRBD1. The germline CDR1 and CDR2 sequences are SGHRS and YFSETQ. The trim removed 2 bases at V and 5 bases at J, leaving 8 bases unmatched. The CDR3 spans 16 residues. CDR3 in DNA: TGCGCCAGCAGCTTCGGAGGACAGGGGGCAGCGGAGACCCAGTACTTC. It is translated as CASSFGGQGAAETQYF.

The chain combines TRBV10-3 with TRBJ1-1, with unresolved D. The length of the CDR3 is 15 residues. With 0 bases removed from V and 1 base from J, the gap between germline ends came to 9 bases. CDR1 is ENHRY, CDR2 SYGVKD, per germline. CDR3 amino acids: CAISESREGNTEAFF. In DNA, the CDR3 is TGTGCCATCAGTGAGTCTCGGGAAGGGAACACTGAAGCTTTCTTT.

The gene calls are TRBV7-2 and TRBJ2-1, with 10 bases matching TRBD2. Losses at the gene ends were 2 bases for V and 15 bases for J; bases not matched to a gene: 10. This CDR3 has 14 residues. Germline loops: CDR1 SGHTA, CDR2 FQGNSA. The CDR3 region has the DNA TGTGCCAGCAGCTTAACCCTAGCGGGGGCCCACTGGTTCTTC. Protein: CASSLTLAGAHWFF.

This clone was seen just once. The chain couples TRBV7-2 to TRBJ1-3, with D possibly TRBD1 on 5 matching bases. V was shortened by 5 bases and J by 2 bases, with 16 bases between the two germline ends. CDR3 length: 16 residues. CDR1 SGHTA and CDR2 FQGNSA come from the germline V gene. The CDR3 here is CASSPYMGRAGNTIYF. The CDR3 DNA follows: TGTGCCAGCAGCCCATACATGGGGCGTGCTGGAAACACCATATATTTT.

This chain joins TRBV7-6 and TRBJ2-1; 9 nucleotides line up with TRBD1. The germline V gene has CDR1 SGHVS and CDR2 FNYEAQ. This CDR3 is built from 15 residues. V lost 2 bases and J lost 4; bases outside the gene matches: 3. This chain's CDR3 is CASSLRQGVYNEQFF. The CDR3 coding sequence is TGTGCCAGCAGCTTAAGACAGGGGGTTTACAATGAGCAGTTCTTC.

The rearrangement joins TRBV23-1 to TRBJ1-4; the match to TRBD1 covers 9 bases. TRBV23-1 is flagged as an ORF with uncertain function. With 8 bases clipped from V and 8 bases from J, the junction kept 6 bases outside the gene matches. This CDR3 is 13 amino acids long. CDR3 DNA sequence: TGCGCCAGCGGACGACAGGGGGGCGAAAAACTGTTTTTT. It specifies CASGRQGGEKLFF.

In regard to this clone: At one end the junction does not follow the germline gene, possibly because of a read error. CDR3 in amino acids: CASRPTLTAKIIQYF. CDR3 coding DNA: TGTGCCAGCAGACCGACCTTGACAGCCAAAATCATTCAGTACTTC. V and J are TRBV6-5 and TRBJ2-4, with D perhaps TRBD1 (5 bases). CDR3 length: 15 amino acids. Germline loops: CDR1 MNHEY, CDR2 SVGAGI.

This chain links TRBV27 with TRBJ1-1, with D tentatively TRBD1 (6 bases). V shed 8 bases and J shed 5 bases, with 12 bases lying between them. This CDR3 is 12 amino acids long. CDR1 is MNHEY, CDR2 SMNVEV, per germline (reference sequence). The CDR3 region has the DNA TGTGCCAGCTTCAGGGGCGGGACTGAAGCTTTCTTT. Protein: CASFRGGTEAFF.

This sequence joins TRBV11-3 and TRBJ2-7; 7 bases match TRBD1. This CDR3 spans 17 amino acids. The germline V gene encodes CDR1 SGHNT and CDR2 YENEEA. V gave up 6 bases and J gave up 3 bases; unmatched junction bases: 17. The CDR3 is CASSSLTQGTGDYEQYF. In nucleotides, the CDR3 is TGTGCCAGCAGTTCACTAACCCAGGGCACAGGGGACTACGAGCAGTACTTC.

The chain links TRBV19 to TRBJ1-1; D remains ambiguous. The CDR3 totals 13 residues. Trimming took off 9 bases at V and 3 bases at J, with 14 bases between the two ends. Looked up from germline, CDR1 is LNHDA and CDR2 is SQIVND (reference sequence). The CDR3: CARGPRSDTEAFF. As DNA, the CDR3 is TGTGCCAGAGGCCCCAGGTCCGACACTGAAGCTTTCTTT.

The chain joins TRBV19 to TRBJ1-2; 10 bases align to TRBD1. The CDR3 covers 16 residues. V gave up 7 bases and J gave up 5 bases; unmatched junction bases: 13. Germline loops: CDR1 LNHDA, CDR2 SQIVND (reference sequence). CDR3 region: CASTHNPGTGAYGYTF. The DNA of the CDR3 is TGTGCCAGTACTCATAACCCAGGGACAGGGGCATATGGCTACACCTTC.

The rearrangement uses TRBV2 and TRBJ1-2, with 7 bases fitting TRBD1. The CDR3 loop spans 15 amino acids. V lost 2 bases to trimming and J lost 4 bases; unmatched junction nucleotides: 7. Germline values: CDR1 SNHLY, CDR2 FYNNEI. DNA for the CDR3: TGTGCCAGCAGTGAAAACAGGCAGGGGGTCTATGGCTACACCTTC. Encoded protein: CASSENRQGVYGYTF.

The V call is TRBV4-1, the J call TRBJ2-2, with a possible D match to TRBD2 (5 bases). Between the trimmed V and J ends, which lost 0 bases and 7 bases, there was a span of 12 bases. There are 15 residues in the CDR3. CDR1 is MGHRA and CDR2 is YSYEKL in the germline V gene. CDR3 amino acids: CASSQEGLAIGELFF. CDR3 DNA sequence: TGCGCCAGCAGCCAAGAGGGTCTAGCAATCGGGGAGCTGTTTTTT.

J is TRBJ2-1 and V is TRBV11-2, with D unresolved. CDR1 is SGHAT and CDR2 is FQNNGV in the germline V gene. Deletions cut 4 bases from V and 5 bases from J, with 12 bases between. The CDR3 contains 14 residues. The CDR3 loop is CASSSTLLDNEQFF. CDR3 in DNA: TGTGCCAGCAGCTCCACTTTACTTGACAATGAGCAGTTCTTC.

The V and J genes are TRBV13 and TRBJ1-2; D gene uncertain. This CDR3 comprises 11 residues. V gave up 3 bases and J gave up 8 bases, with 7 bases separating them. Germline values: CDR1 PRHDT, CDR2 FYEKMQ (reference sequence). CDR3 amino acids: CASSLGVGYTF. CDR3 nucleotide sequence: TGTGCCAGCAGCTTGGGAGTGGGCTACACCTTC.

In DNA form, the CDR3 reads TGTGCCAGCCGGGGCGGGGGCCCGTACGAGCAGTACTTC. Its protein is CASRGGGPYEQYF. The chain joins TRBV6-5 to TRBJ2-7, with D possibly matching TRBD2 (7 bases). Between the trimmed V and J ends, which lost 8 bases and 4 bases, there was a span of 15 bases. The CDR3 runs to 13 residues. Per the germline V gene, CDR1 is MNHEY and CDR2 is SVGAGI.

This clone came up a few times. The chain combines TRBV7-3 with TRBJ1-6; 7 bases agree with TRBD1. Trimming took 5 bases from V and 3 from J; bases not matched to a gene: 4. The germline V gene encodes CDR1 SGHTA and CDR2 FQGTGA. This CDR3 is built from 15 residues. This CDR3 reads CASSPRGVYNSPLHF. CDR3 coding DNA: TGTGCCAGCAGCCCCAGGGGGGTCTATAATTCACCCCTCCACTTT. The full variable domain, completed using reference TRBV7-3 and TRBJ1-6, is GAGVSQTPSNKVTEKGKYVELRCDPISGHTALYWYRQSLGQGPEFLIYFQGTGAADDSGLPNDRFFAVRPEGSVSTLKIQRTERGDSAVYLCASSPRGVYNSPLHFGNGTRLTVT.

The genes are TRBV7-8 and TRBJ2-3; 7 bases fit TRBD1. From germline, CDR1 is SGHVS and CDR2 FQNEAQ. Trimming removed 8 bases from V and 1 base from J; junction bases left unmatched: 9. The length of the CDR3 is 15 residues. In DNA, the CDR3 is TGTGCCAGCGGGGACAGATATCTTGGCACAGATACGCAGTATTTT. Its protein product is CASGDRYLGTDTQYF.

The CDR3 coding sequence is TGTGCCAGCACCCGGTGGGAGACCCAGTACTTC. Its translation is CASTRWETQYF. V and J are TRBV2 and TRBJ2-5, with D uncertain. The germline V and J ends were trimmed by 7 bases and 5 bases, with 8 bases remaining between them. This CDR3 contains 11 residues. CDR1 SNHLY and CDR2 FYNNEI come from the germline V gene.